The rows below give T cell receptor beta chains drawn from one sample of a study of blood T cell repertoires in COVID-19. Measured with immunoSEQ multiplex PCR; TCRdb has only the in-frame clones, and not every one. The sample yields about 380,000 clones, approximately 87% seen once. The sequencing input was PBMCs or T cells enriched from blood (not recorded which). All receptors come from a young man who had recovered from COVID-19. Both conserved end residues are part of each CDR3. The D gene is left open where the match is weak. Clone size is stated in some rows and not others, as once, few, many or a class when expanded.

size: once
J: TRBJ1-5
V: TRBV29-1
D: NA
DNA: TGCAGCGTCTCGGGGGGCGTCAATCAGCCCCAGCATTTT
CDR3: CSVSGGVNQPQHF

size: NA
J: TRBJ2-7
V: TRBV6-5
D: TRBD2
DNA: TGTGCCAGCAGTTACTCCCTAGCGGGGGTTAACGAGCAGTACTTC
CDR3: CASSYSLAGVNEQYF

size: once
J: TRBJ1-2
V: TRBV10-3
D: NA
DNA: TGTGCCATCAGCAGGACAGCTAAGGATGGGGGCTACACCTTC
CDR3: CAISRTAKDGGYTF

size: NA
J: TRBJ2-7
V: TRBV12-3/TRBV12-4
D: NA
DNA: TGTGCCAGCGGGAGCTACGAGCAGTACTTC
CDR3: CASGSYEQYF

size: NA
J: TRBJ1-1
V: TRBV11-2
D: NA
DNA: TGTGCCATCCACAGGGCGAACACTGAAGCTTTCTTT
CDR3: CAIHRANTEAFF

size: NA
J: TRBJ2-1
V: TRBV5-1
D: TRBD2
DNA: TGCGCCAGCAGCCCCTTGGCGGGGGGGTACAATGAGCAGTTCTTC
CDR3: CASSPLAGGYNEQFF

size: NA
J: TRBJ2-3
V: TRBV25-1
D: NA
DNA: TGTGCCAGCGGTAAAGAAGAGTACACAGATACGCAGTATTTT
CDR3: CASGKEEYTDTQYF

size: few
J: TRBJ1-1
V: TRBV14
D: NA
DNA: TGTGCCAGCAGCCCCCAGGGTGGAGCTGAAGCTTTCTTT
CDR3: CASSPQGGAEAFF

size: NA
J: TRBJ2-2
V: TRBV7-9
D: TRBD2
DNA: TGTGCCAGCAGCCTGTCAGCGGGGGGGCCTACCGGGGAGCTGTTTTTT
CDR3: CASSLSAGGPTGELFF

size: NA
J: TRBJ1-5
V: TRBV12-3/TRBV12-4
D: NA
DNA: TGTGCCAGCAGTACCAGGGGTGAACAGCCCCAGCATTTT
CDR3: CASSTRGEQPQHF

size: once
J: TRBJ1-2
V: TRBV19
D: TRBD1
DNA: TGTGCCAGTAGTTTGAGTCCGGGACAGCTAAACTATGGCTACACCTTC
CDR3: CASSLSPGQLNYGYTF

size: NA
J: TRBJ1-1
V: TRBV29-1
D: TRBD1
DNA: TGCAGCGGTGGCGACAGGGAGGCTGAAGCTTTCTTT
CDR3: CSGGDREAEAFF

size: once
J: TRBJ1-3
V: TRBV30
D: NA
DNA: TGTGCCTGGACCCCACAGGCCTTCTCTGGAAACACCATATATTTT
CDR3: CAWTPQAFSGNTIYF

size: NA
J: TRBJ1-2
V: TRBV6-5
D: TRBD1
DNA: TGTGCCAGCAGTTACCAGGGGGACTATGGCTACACCTTC
CDR3: CASSYQGDYGYTF

size: NA
J: TRBJ1-4
V: TRBV18
D: TRBD1
DNA: TGTGCCAGCTCCCCAGGACAGGGAACTAATGAAAAACTGTTTTTT
CDR3: CASSPGQGTNEKLFF

size: NA
J: TRBJ2-7
V: TRBV5-1
D: TRBD1
DNA: TGCGCCAGCAGCAGGTCCGGGACAGCCACCTACGAGCAGTACTTC
CDR3: CASSRSGTATYEQYF

size: NA
J: TRBJ2-5
V: TRBV6-5
D: NA
DNA: TGTGCCAGCAGTATCCCGGGACTCATCCAAGAGACCCAGTACTTC
CDR3: CASSIPGLIQETQYF

size: NA
J: TRBJ2-1
V: TRBV6-5
D: TRBD1
DNA: TGTGCCAGCAGTTACTCGAGGGGGCCGGGGAATGAGCAGTTCTTC
CDR3: CASSYSRGPGNEQFF

size: NA
J: TRBJ1-1
V: TRBV7-9
D: NA
DNA: TGTGCCAGCACTCGAGGGTATGACACTGAAGCTTTCTTT
CDR3: CASTRGYDTEAFF

size: NA
J: TRBJ1-3
V: TRBV5-1
D: TRBD1
DNA: TGCGCCAGCAGCACAGGGGACCGGGACTTTTCCGGAAACACCATATATTTT
CDR3: CASSTGDRDFSGNTIYF

size: NA
J: TRBJ2-3
V: TRBV19
D: TRBD1
DNA: TGTGCCAGTAGACCCCACAGGGGAGTCGCAGATACGCAGTATTTT
CDR3: CASRPHRGVADTQYF

size: NA
J: TRBJ1-3
V: TRBV9
D: NA
DNA: TGTGCCAGCAGCGCGGGACAAAGCTCTGGAAACACCATATATTTT
CDR3: CASSAGQSSGNTIYF

size: few
J: TRBJ2-1
V: TRBV5-4
D: TRBD2
DNA: TGTGCCAGCAGCTCTCTAGCGGGGGGTCCCCATGAGCAGTTCTTC
CDR3: CASSSLAGGPHEQFF

size: NA
J: TRBJ2-1
V: TRBV30
D: TRBD1
DNA: TGTGCCTGGAGTGGGGGACAGGGGATCGATGAGCAGTTCTTC
CDR3: CAWSGGQGIDEQFF

size: NA
J: TRBJ1-1
V: TRBV5-1
D: TRBD1
DNA: TGCGCCAGCAGCAAGACAGGGGGCACTGAAGCTTTCTTT
CDR3: CASSKTGGTEAFF

size: NA
J: TRBJ1-6
V: TRBV5-4
D: NA
DNA: TGTGCCAGCAGCTTGAGTATACAAAATAATTCACCCCTCCACTTT
CDR3: CASSLSIQNNSPLHF

size: NA
J: TRBJ1-1
V: TRBV18
D: NA
DNA: TGTGCCAGCTCCGACCCCGAAAAACGGACAGCCAGGGAGACTTTCTTT
CDR3: CASSDPEKRTARETFF

size: few
J: TRBJ2-5
V: TRBV19
D: NA
DNA: TGTGCCAGTAGTATAGACCAGCGTGCTCTAGAGACCCAGTACTTC
CDR3: CASSIDQRALETQYF

size: NA
J: TRBJ2-7
V: TRBV15
D: NA
DNA: TGTGCCACCAGCAGAGACGTGACAAGGTCTGACGAGCAGTACTTC
CDR3: CATSRDVTRSDEQYF

size: NA
J: TRBJ2-5
V: TRBV5-1
D: NA
DNA: TGCGCCAGCAGCTTGGGGCAGGGAGGCGAGACCCAGTACTTC
CDR3: CASSLGQGGETQYF

size: NA
J: TRBJ1-4
V: TRBV5-1
D: NA
DNA: TGCGCCAGCAGCTCCGGACAGATTAATGAAAAACTGTTTTTT
CDR3: CASSSGQINEKLFF

size: NA
J: TRBJ1-5
V: TRBV6-5
D: TRBD1
DNA: TGTGCCAGCAGTCGACAGGGGGCAATTCAGCCCCAGCATTTT
CDR3: CASSRQGAIQPQHF

size: NA
J: TRBJ1-6
V: TRBV28
D: TRBD1
DNA: TGTGCCAGCAGTTTATCAGGGGGACATAATTCACCCCTCCACTTT
CDR3: CASSLSGGHNSPLHF

size: NA
J: TRBJ2-5
V: TRBV14
D: TRBD2
DNA: TGTGCCATCCCGGGACTAGCGGGTGGGGAGACCCAGTACTTC
CDR3: CAIPGLAGGETQYF

size: NA
J: TRBJ1-2
V: TRBV29-1
D: TRBD1
DNA: TGCAGCTCAGGACAGGGGGACTATGGCTACACCTTC
CDR3: CSSGQGDYGYTF

size: few
J: TRBJ1-2
V: TRBV9
D: NA
DNA: TGTGCCAGCAGTTTCATCGGAGGACCCAGCCATGGCTACACCTTC
CDR3: CASSFIGGPSHGYTF

size: NA
J: TRBJ1-5
V: TRBV7-8
D: NA
DNA: TGTGCCAGCAGCTATTCTGGGGGAGGTAGCAATCAGCCCCAGCATTTT
CDR3: CASSYSGGGSNQPQHF

size: NA
J: TRBJ1-1
V: TRBV6-1
D: NA
DNA: TGTGCCAGCAGTGAAACCATGGACAGAAAAGCTTTCTTT
CDR3: CASSETMDRKAFF

size: NA
J: TRBJ2-2
V: TRBV6-5
D: NA
DNA: TGTGCCAGCCTTAGGACTGTAAATACCGGGGAGCTGTTTTTT
CDR3: CASLRTVNTGELFF

size: NA
J: TRBJ2-1
V: TRBV11-2
D: NA
DNA: TGTGCCAGCAGCCGATACGCCGAGTTCGGTGAGCAGTTCTTC
CDR3: CASSRYAEFGEQFF